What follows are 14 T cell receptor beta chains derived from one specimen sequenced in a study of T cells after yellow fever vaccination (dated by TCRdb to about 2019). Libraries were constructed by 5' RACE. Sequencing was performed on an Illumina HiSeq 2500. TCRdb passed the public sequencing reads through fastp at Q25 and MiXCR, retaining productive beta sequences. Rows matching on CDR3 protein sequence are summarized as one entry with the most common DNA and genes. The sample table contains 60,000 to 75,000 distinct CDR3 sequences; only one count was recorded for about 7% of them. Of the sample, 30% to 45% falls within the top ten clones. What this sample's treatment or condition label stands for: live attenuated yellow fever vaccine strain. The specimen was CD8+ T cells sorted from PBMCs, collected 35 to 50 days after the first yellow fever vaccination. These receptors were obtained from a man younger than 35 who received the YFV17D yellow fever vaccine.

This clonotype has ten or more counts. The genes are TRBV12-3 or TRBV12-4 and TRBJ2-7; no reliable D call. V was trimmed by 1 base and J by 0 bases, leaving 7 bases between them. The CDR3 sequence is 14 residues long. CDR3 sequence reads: CASSLGRSSYEQYF. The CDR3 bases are TGTGCCAGCAGTTTAGGCAGGAGCTCCTACGAGCAGTACTTC.

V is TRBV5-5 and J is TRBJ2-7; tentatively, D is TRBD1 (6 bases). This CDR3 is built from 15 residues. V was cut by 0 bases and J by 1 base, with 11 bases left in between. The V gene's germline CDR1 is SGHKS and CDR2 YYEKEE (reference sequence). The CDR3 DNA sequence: TGTGCCAGCAGCTTGGGCAGGGGTGGGTCCTACGAGCAGTACTTC. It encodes CASSLGRGGSYEQYF.

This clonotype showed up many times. The CDR3 DNA sequence: TGTGCTAGTGGTTTGGGGACAGTTTACGAGCAGTACTTC. Protein sequence: CASGLGTVYEQYF. The chain is built from TRBV12-5 and TRBJ2-7, with a tentative D call TRBD1 (6 bases). The length of the CDR3 is 13 residues. Trimming took off 1 base at V and 4 bases at J, with 8 bases between the two ends. The germline V gene has CDR1 LGHNT and CDR2 FRNRAP.

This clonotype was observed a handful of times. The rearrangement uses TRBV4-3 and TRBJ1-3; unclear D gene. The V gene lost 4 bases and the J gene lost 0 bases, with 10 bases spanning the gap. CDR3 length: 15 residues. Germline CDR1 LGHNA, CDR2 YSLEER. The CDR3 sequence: CASSLSRTSGNTIYF. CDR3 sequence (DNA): TGCGCCAGCAGCCTTAGTCGGACCTCTGGAAACACCATATATTTT.

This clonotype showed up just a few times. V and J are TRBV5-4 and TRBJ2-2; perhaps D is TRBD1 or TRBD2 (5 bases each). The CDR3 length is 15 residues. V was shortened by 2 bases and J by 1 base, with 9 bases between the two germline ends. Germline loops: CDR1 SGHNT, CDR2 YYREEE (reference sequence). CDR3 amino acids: CASSFRGLNTGELFF. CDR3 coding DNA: TGTGCCAGCAGCTTCCGGGGCTTGAACACCGGGGAGCTGTTTTTT.

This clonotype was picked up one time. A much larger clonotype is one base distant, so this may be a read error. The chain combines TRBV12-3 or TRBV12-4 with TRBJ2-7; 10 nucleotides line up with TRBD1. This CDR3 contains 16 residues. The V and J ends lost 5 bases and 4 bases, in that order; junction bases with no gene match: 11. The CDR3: CASSITGTGVFYEQYF. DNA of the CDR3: TGTGCCAGCAGTATAACCGGGACAGGGGTGTTTTACGAGCAGTACTTC.

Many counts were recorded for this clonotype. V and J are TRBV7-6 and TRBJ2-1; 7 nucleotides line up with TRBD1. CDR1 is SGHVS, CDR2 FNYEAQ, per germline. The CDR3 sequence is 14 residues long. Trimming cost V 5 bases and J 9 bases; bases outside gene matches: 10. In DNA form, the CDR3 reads TGTGCCAGCAGCGTGGATACAGGGGCCCTTGAGCAGTTCTTC. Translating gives CASSVDTGALEQFF. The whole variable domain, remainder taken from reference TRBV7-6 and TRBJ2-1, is GAGVSQSPRYKVTKRGQDVALRCDPISGHVSLYWYRQALGQGPEFLTYFNYEAQQDKSGLPNDRFSAERPEGSISTLTIQRTEQRDSAMYRCASSVDTGALEQFFGPGTRLTVL.

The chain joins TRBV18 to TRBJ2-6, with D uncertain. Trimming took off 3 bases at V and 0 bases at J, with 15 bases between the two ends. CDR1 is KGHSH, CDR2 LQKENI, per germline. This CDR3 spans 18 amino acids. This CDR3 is CASSPRSSTFSGANVLTF. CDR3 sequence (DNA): TGTGCCAGCTCACCGCGGAGTTCCACCTTCTCTGGGGCCAACGTCCTGACTTTC.

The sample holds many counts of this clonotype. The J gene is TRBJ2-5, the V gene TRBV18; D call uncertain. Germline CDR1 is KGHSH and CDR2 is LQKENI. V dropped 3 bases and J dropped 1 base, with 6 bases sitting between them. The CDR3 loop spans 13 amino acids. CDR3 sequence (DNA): TGTGCCAGCTCACCCCCCTTCCAAGAGACCCAGTACTTC. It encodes CASSPPFQETQYF.

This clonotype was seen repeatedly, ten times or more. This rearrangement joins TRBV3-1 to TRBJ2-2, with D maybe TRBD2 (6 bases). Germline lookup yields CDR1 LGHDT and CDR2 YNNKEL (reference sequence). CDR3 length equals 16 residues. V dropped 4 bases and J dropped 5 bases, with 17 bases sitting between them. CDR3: CASSPPGEPGTGELFF. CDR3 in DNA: TGTGCCAGCAGCCCCCCGGGGGAGCCCGGGACCGGGGAGCTGTTTTTT.

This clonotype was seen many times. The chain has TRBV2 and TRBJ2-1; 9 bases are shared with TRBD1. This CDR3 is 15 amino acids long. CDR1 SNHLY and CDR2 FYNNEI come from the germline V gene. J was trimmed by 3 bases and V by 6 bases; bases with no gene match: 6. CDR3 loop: CASSETGGIYNEQFF. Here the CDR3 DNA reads TGTGCCAGCAGCGAGACAGGGGGGATCTACAATGAGCAGTTCTTC.

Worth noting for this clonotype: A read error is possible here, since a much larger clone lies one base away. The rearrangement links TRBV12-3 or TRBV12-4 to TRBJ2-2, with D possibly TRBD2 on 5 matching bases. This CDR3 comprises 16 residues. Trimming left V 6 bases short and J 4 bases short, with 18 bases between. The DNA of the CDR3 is TGTGCCAGCAGCGGCCGCGAGGGTGGCGGCACCGGGGAGCTGTTTTTT. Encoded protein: CASSGREGGGTGELFF.

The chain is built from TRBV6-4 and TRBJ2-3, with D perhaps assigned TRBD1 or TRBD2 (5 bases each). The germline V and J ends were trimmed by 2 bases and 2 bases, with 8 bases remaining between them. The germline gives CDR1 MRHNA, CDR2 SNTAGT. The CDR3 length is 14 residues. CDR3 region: CASSDRGDTDTQYF. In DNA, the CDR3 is TGTGCCAGCAGTGACCGGGGCGACACAGATACGCAGTATTTT.

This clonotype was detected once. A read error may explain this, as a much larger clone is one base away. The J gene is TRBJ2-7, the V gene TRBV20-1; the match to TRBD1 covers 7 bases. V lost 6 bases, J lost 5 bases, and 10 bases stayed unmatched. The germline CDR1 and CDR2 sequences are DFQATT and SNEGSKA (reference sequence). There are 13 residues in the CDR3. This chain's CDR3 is CSATATGSHEQYV. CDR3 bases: TGCAGTGCAACCGCGACAGGGTCCCACGAGCAGTACGTC.